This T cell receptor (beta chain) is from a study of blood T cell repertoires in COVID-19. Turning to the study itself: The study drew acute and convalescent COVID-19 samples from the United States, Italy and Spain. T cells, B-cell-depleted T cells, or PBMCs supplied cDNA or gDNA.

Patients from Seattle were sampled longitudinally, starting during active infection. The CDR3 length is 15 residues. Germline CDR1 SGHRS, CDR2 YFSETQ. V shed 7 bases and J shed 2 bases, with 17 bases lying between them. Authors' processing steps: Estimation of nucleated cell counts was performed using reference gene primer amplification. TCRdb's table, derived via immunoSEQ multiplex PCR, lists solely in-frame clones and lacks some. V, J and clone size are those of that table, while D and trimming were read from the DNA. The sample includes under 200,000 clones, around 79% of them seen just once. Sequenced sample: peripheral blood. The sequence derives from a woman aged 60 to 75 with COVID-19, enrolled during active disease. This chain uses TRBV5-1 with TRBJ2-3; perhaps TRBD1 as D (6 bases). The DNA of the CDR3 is TGCGCCAGCGGCCTATGGGGGCTCAACACAGATACGCAGTATTTT. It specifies CASGLWGLNTDTQYF.